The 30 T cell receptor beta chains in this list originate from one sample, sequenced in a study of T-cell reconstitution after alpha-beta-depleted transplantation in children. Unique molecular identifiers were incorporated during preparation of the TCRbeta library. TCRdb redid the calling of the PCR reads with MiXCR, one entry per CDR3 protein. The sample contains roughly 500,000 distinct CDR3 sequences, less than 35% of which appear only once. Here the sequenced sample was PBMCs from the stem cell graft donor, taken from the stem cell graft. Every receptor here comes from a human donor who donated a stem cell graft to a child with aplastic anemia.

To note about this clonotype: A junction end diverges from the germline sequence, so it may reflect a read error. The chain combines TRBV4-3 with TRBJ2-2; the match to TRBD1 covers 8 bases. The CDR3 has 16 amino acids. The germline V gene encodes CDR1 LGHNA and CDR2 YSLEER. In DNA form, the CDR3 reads TGCGCCAGCAGCCAAGATTGGACAGGGACCACCAGGGAGCTGTTTTTT. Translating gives CASSQDWTGTTRELFF.

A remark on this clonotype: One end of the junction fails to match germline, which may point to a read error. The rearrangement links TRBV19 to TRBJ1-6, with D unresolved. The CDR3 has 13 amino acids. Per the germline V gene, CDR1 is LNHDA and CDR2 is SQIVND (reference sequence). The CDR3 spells CASAAVDKSPLHF. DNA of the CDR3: TGTGCCAGTGCGGCAGTGGATAAGTCACCCCTCCACTTT. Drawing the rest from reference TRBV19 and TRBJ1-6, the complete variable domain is DGGITQSPKYLFRKEGQNVTLSCEQNLNHDAMYWYRQDPGQGLRLIYYSQIVNDFQKGDIAEGYSVSREKKESFPLTVTSAQKNPTAFYLCASAAVDKSPLHFGNGTRLTVT.

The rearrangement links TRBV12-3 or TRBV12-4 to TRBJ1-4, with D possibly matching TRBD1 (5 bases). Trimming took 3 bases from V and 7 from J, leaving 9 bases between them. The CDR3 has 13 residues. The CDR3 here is CASSFSQGEKLFF. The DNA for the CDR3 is TGTGCCAGCAGTTTTTCCCAGGGTGAAAAACTGTTTTTT.

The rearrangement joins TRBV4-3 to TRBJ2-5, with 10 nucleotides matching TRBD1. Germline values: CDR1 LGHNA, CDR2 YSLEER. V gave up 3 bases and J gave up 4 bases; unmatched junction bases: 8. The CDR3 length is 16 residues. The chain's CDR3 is CASSQGLDRGRETQYF. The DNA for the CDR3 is TGCGCCAGCAGCCAGGGCTTAGACAGGGGGCGAGAGACCCAGTACTTC.

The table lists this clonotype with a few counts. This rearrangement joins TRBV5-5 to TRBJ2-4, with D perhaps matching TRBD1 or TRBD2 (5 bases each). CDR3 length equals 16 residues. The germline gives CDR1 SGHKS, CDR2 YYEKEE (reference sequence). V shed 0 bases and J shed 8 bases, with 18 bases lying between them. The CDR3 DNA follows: TGTGCCAGCAGCTTGGCCGTAAGGGCGCTGGGGGACATTCAGTACTTC. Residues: CASSLAVRALGDIQYF.

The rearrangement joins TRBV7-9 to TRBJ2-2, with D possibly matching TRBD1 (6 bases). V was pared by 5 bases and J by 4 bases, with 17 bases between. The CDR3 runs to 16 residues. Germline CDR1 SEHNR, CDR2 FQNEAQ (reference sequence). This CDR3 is CASSPPRVGGTGELFF. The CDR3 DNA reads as TGTGCCAGCAGCCCCCCGCGTGTAGGGGGCACCGGGGAGCTGTTTTTT.

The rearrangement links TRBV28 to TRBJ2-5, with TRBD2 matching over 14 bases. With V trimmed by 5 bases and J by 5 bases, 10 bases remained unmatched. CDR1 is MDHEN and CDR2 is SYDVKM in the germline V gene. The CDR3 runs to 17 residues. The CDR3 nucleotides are TGTGCCAGCAGTCTTTGGACTAGCGGGAGGTTCGTGGAGACCCAGTACTTC. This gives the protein CASSLWTSGRFVETQYF.

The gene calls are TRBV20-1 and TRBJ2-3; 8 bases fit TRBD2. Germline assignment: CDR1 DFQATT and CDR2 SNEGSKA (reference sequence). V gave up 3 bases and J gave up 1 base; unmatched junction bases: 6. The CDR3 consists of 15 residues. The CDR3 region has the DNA TGCAGTGCTAGGGGACTAGTCGAGGGCACAGATACGCAGTATTTT. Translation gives CSARGLVEGTDTQYF.

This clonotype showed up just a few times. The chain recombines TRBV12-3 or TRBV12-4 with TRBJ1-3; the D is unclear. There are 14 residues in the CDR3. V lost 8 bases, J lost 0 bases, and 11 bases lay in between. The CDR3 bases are TGTGCCAGCTCCCCACTTAGCTCTGGAAACACCATATATTTT. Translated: CASSPLSSGNTIYF.

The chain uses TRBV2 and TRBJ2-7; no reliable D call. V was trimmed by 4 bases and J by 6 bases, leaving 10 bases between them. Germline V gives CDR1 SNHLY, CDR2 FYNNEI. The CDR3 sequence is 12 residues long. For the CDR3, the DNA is TGTGCCAGCAGTGTAAAGGGCGCCGAGCAGTACTTC. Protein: CASSVKGAEQYF.

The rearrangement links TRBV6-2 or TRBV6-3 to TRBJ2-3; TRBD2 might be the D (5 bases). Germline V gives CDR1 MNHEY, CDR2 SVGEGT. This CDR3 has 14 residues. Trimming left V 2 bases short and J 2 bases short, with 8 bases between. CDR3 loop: CASSYLAVTDTQYF. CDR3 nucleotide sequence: TGTGCCAGCAGTTACCTAGCCGTCACAGATACGCAGTATTTT.

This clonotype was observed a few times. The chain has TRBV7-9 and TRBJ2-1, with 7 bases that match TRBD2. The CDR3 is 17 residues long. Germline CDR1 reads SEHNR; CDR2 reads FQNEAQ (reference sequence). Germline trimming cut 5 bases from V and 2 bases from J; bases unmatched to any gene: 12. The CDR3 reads CASSPGLVPTAYNEQFF. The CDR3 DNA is TGTGCCAGCAGCCCAGGACTAGTTCCCACGGCCTACAATGAGCAGTTCTTC.

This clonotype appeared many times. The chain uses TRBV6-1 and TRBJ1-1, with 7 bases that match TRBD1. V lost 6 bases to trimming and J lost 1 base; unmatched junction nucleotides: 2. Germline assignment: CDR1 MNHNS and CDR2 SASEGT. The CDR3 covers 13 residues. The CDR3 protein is CASRYRGNTEAFF. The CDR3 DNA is TGTGCCAGCAGGTACAGGGGGAACACTGAAGCTTTCTTT.

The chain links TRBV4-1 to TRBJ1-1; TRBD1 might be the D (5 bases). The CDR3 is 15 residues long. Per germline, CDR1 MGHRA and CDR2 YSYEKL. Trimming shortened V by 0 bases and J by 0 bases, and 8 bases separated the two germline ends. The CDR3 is CASSQDATVNTEAFF. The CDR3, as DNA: TGCGCCAGCAGCCAAGATGCGACAGTGAACACTGAAGCTTTCTTT.

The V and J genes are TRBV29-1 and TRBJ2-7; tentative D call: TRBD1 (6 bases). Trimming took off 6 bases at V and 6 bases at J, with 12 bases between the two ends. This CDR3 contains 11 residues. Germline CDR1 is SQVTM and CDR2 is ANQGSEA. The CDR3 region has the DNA TGCAGCGTCGAGGACAGACTCGAGCAGTACTTC. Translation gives CSVEDRLEQYF.

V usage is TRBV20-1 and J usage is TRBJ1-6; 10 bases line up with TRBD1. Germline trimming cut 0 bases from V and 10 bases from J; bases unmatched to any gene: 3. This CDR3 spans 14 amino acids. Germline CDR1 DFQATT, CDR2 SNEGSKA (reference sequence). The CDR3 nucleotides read TGCAGTGCTAGAGACGGGACAGGGGTATCACCCCTCCACTTT. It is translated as CSARDGTGVSPLHF.

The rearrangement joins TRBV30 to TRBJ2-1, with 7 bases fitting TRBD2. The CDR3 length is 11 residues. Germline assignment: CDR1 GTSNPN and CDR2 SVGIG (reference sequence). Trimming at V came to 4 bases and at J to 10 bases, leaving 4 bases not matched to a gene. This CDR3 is CAWNQLAEQFF. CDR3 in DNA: TGTGCCTGGAACCAACTAGCGGAGCAGTTCTTC. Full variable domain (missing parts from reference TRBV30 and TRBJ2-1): SQTIHQWPATLVQPVGSPLSLECTVEGTSNPNLYWYRQAAGRGLQLLFYSVGIGQISSEVPQNLSASRPQDRQFILSSKKLLLSDSGFYLCAWNQLAEQFFGPGTRLTVL.

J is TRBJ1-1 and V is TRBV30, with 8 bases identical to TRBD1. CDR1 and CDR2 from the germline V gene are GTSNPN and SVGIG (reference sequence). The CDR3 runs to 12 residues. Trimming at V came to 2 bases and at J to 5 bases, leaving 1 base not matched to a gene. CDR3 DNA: TGTGCCTGGAGTCGACAGGGGACTGAAGCTTTCTTT. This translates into CAWSRQGTEAFF.

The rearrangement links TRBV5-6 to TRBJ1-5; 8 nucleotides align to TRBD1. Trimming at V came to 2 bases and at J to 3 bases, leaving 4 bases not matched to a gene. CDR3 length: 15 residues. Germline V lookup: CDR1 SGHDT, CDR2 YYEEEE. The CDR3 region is CASSLGQGINQPQHF. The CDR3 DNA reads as TGTGCCAGCAGCTTAGGACAGGGTATCAATCAGCCCCAGCATTTT. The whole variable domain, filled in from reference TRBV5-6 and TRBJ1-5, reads DAGVTQSPTHLIKTRGQQVTLRCSPKSGHDTVSWYQQALGQGPQFIFQYYEEEERQRGNFPDRFSGHQFPNYSSELNVNALLLGDSALYLCASSLGQGINQPQHFGDGTRLSIL.

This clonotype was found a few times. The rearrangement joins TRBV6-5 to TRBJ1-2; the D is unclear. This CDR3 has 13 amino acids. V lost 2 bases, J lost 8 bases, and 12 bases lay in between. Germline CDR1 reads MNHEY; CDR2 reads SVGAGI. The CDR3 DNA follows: TGTGCCAGCAGTTACGAGGGAGGGTCGGGCTACACCTTC. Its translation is CASSYEGGSGYTF.

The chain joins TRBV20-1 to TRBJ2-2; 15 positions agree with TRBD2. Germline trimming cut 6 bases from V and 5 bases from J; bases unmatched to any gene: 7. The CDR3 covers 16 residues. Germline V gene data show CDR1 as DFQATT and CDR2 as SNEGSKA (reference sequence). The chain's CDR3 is CSARGLAGGMTGELFF. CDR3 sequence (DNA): TGCAGTGCCAGGGGACTAGCGGGAGGAATGACCGGGGAGCTGTTTTTT.

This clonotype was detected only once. The CDR3 protein is CASNFPTGGLAEPYDEQYF. The CDR3 nucleotides read TGTGCCAGCAACTTTCCGACCGGAGGACTAGCGGAGCCCTACGACGAGCAGTACTTC. The chain recombines TRBV11-2 with TRBJ2-7; 10 bases agree with TRBD2. The J segment lost 5 bases and the V segment lost 7 bases, leaving 23 bases of the junction unmatched. The CDR3 extends over 19 amino acids. In germline, CDR1 is SGHAT, CDR2 FQNNGV.

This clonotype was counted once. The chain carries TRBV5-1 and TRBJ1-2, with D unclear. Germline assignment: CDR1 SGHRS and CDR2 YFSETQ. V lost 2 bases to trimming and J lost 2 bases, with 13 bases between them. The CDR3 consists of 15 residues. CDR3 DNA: TGCGCCAGCAGCTTTTCCGCGGCCGGAAACTATGGCTACACCTTC. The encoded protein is CASSFSAAGNYGYTF.

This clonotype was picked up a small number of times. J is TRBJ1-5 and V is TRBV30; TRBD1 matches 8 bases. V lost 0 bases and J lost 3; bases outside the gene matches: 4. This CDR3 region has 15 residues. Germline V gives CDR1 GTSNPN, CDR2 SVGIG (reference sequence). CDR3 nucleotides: TGTGCCTGGAGTGTACCCAGGGGGCTCAATCAGCCCCAGCATTTT. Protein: CAWSVPRGLNQPQHF.

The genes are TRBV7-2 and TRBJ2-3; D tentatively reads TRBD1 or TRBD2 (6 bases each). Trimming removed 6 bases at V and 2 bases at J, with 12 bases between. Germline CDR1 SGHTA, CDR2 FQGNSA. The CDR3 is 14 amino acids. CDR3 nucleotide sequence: TGTGCCAGCAGAGAGGGGGGCTCCACAGATACGCAGTATTTT. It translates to CASREGGSTDTQYF.

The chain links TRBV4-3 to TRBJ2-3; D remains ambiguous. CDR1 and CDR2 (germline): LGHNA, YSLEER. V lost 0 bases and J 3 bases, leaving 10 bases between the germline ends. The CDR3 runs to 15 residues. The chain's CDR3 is CASSQEGGSTDTQYF. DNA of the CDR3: TGCGCCAGCAGCCAAGAAGGCGGCTCGACAGATACGCAGTATTTT.

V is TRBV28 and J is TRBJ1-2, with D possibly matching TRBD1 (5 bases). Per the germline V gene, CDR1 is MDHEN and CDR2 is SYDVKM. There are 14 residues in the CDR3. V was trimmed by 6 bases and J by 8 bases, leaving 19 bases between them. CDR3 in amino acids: CASRGTRFGVGYTF. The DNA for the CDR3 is TGTGCCAGCAGGGGGACCCGTTTCGGCGTGGGCTACACCTTC.

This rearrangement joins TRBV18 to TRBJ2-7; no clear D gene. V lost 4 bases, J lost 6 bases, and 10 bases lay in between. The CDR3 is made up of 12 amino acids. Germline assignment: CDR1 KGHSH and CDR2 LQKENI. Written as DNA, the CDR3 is TGTGCCAGCTCACGAGACCAGATCGAGCAGTACGTC. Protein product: CASSRDQIEQYV.

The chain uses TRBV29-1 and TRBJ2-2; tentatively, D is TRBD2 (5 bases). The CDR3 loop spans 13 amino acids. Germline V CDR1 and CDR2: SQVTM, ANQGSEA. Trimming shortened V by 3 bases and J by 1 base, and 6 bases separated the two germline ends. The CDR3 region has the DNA TGCAGCGTTGATGGGAGGAACACCGGGGAGCTGTTTTTT. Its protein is CSVDGRNTGELFF.

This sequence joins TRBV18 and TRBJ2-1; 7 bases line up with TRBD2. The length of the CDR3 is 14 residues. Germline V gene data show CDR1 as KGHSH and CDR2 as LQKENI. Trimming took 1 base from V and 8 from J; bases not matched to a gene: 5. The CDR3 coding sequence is TGTGCCAGCTCACCACGGGAGGGGTCCCATGAGCAGTTCTTC. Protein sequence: CASSPREGSHEQFF.